In its sample, the clone carrying this T cell receptor (beta chain) was seen a few times. Its antigen is not identified. Trimming removed 5 bases from V and 0 bases from J, with 12 bases in between. The germline CDR1 and CDR2 sequences are SGHAT and FQNNGV. This CDR3 has 15 residues. This entry comes from a study of cytomegalovirus exposure and HLA in healthy donors. Overall study results and limits: In a later analysis, a missense DCLRE1C variant was linked to TCR beta V- and J-gene trimming.

Primers for the PCR totalled 60 Vbeta and 13 Jbeta. Profiling relied on immunoSEQ multiplex PCR, and the TCRdb table lists in-frame clones only, not all of them. The repertoire holds over 120,000 clones, more than 7.5% seen once, with roughly 1.9% in the top ten. Sequencing was carried out using PBMCs. The sequence came from a man in his forties or fifties in good health and CMV-seronegative. The chain recombines TRBV11-2 with TRBJ2-3, with D tentatively TRBD2 (5 bases). CDR3 DNA sequence: TGTGCCAGCAGCAAGAGGGCTCTTAGCACAGATACGCAGTATTTT. Translation gives CASSKRALSTDTQYF.